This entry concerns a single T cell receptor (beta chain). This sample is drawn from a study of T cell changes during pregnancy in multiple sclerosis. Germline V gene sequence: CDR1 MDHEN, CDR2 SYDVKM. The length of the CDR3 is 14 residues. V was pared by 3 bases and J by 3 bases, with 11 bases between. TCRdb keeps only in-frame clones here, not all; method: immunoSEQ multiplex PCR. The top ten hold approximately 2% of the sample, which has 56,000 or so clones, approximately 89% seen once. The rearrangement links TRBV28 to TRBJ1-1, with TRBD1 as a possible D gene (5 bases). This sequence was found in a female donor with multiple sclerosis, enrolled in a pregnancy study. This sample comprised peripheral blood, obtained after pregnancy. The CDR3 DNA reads TGTGCCAGCAGTTTTTGGGGGGGATACACTGAAGCTTTCTTT. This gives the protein CASSFWGGYTEAFF.